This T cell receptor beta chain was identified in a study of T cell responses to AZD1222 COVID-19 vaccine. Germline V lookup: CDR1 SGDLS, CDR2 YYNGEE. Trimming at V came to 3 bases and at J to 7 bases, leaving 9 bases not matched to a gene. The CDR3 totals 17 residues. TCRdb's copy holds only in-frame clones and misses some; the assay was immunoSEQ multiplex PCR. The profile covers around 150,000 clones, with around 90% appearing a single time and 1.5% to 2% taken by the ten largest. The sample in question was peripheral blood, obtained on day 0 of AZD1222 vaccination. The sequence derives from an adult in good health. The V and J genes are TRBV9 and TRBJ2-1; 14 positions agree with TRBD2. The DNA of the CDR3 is TGTGCCAGCAGCGCATTACCGGGACTAGCGGGGGATAATGAGCAGTTCTTC. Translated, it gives CASSALPGLAGDNEQFF.